This TCR beta chain stems from a study of CD8 T cells in ankylosing spondylitis. Study findings and constraints: In ankylosing spondylitis blood, a motif of roughly 8 highly homologous TCR beta variants appeared characteristic. Disease-linked clones, CD8+, were relatively rare in peripheral blood.

The CDR3 covers 11 residues. The germline CDR1 and CDR2 sequences are SGHTA and FQGNSA. Trimming removed 5 bases from V and 10 bases from J, with 8 bases in between. Comment on this clonotype: The antigen is undetermined.

Molecular-barcoded quantitative 5'-RACE produced these TCR beta libraries. TCRdb redid the calling of the 5' RACE reads with MiXCR, one entry per CDR3 protein. Of 80,000 to 100,000 distinct CDR3 sequences in the sample, roughly 8.3% were seen once. The rearrangement links TRBV7-2 to TRBJ1-4; D unclear. The sequence came from a male donor with ankylosing spondylitis or in good health (not recorded which). Sequenced: blood, either unsorted or a sorted T cell fraction (not recorded which). CDR3 nucleotides: TGTGCCAGCAGCGGAGATGGAAAACTGTTTTTT. Protein: CASSGDGKLFF.